This TCR beta chain was sequenced during a study of CD8 T cells in ankylosing spondylitis. Study-level findings and limits: Disease-associated clones were reportedly significantly overrepresented in matched ankylosing spondylitis synovial fluid.

Libraries for TCR beta were made by quantitative 5'-RACE with molecular barcodes. TCRdb used MiXCR to reprocess the 5' RACE reads, holding one entry per CDR3 protein. The table has about 230,000 distinct CDR3 sequences, 8% to 10% seen once. The CDR3 runs to 15 residues. Trimming shortened V by 4 bases and J by 2 bases, and 14 bases separated the two germline ends. From germline, CDR1 is SGHTA and CDR2 FQGNSA. This clonotype has just a few counts. Its antigen is still unknown. Sequencing input: blood, either unsorted or a sorted T cell fraction (not recorded which). The V gene is TRBV7-2, the J gene TRBJ2-5, with a tentative D call TRBD2 (6 bases). The clonotype was recovered from a female donor with ankylosing spondylitis or in good health (not recorded which). The CDR3 region has the DNA TGTGCCAGCAGCTCGTACGGCGGAGGGCAAGAGACCCAGTACTTC. Amino acids: CASSSYGGGQETQYF. Drawing the rest from reference TRBV7-2 and TRBJ2-5, the complete variable domain is GAGVSQSPSNKVTEKGKDVELRCDPISGHTALYWYRQSLGQGLEFLIYFQGNSAPDKSGLPSDRFSAERTGGSVSTLTIQRTQQEDSAVYLCASSSYGGGQETQYFGPGTRLLVL.